The present TCR beta chain was sequenced within a study of PD-L1 blockade in urothelial cancer. As for the study in general: Prior chemotherapy regimens per patient numbered 0 to 3.

The time point is: pretreatment peripheral blood. The templates were synthetic TCR analogs, and they were spiked into each PCR. TCRdb keeps only in-frame clones here, not all; method: immunoSEQ multiplex PCR. The data hold 100,000 to 150,000 clones, with 65% to 85% observed a single time. Germline loops: CDR1 SGHRS, CDR2 YFSETQ. The ends were cut back, 6 bases at V and 0 bases at J, with 19 bases in the middle. The CDR3 runs to 16 residues. Sequencing was performed on PBMCs, taken around atezolizumab (anti-PD-L1) treatment. This sequence was found in a man over 45 with urothelial cancer. The rearrangement uses TRBV5-1 and TRBJ2-7, with D tentatively TRBD2 (5 bases). The CDR3 DNA is TGCGCCAGCACCCGCGAGGGTGGGCATACCTCCTACGAGCAGTACTTC. It encodes CASTREGGHTSYEQYF. The variable domain in full, with the rest retrieved from reference TRBV5-1 and TRBJ2-7, is KAGVTQTPRYLIKTRGQQVTLSCSPISGHRSVSWYQQTPGQGLQFLFEYFSETQRNKGNFPGRFSGRQFSNSRSEMNVSTLELGDSALYLCASTREGGHTSYEQYFGPGTRLTVT.